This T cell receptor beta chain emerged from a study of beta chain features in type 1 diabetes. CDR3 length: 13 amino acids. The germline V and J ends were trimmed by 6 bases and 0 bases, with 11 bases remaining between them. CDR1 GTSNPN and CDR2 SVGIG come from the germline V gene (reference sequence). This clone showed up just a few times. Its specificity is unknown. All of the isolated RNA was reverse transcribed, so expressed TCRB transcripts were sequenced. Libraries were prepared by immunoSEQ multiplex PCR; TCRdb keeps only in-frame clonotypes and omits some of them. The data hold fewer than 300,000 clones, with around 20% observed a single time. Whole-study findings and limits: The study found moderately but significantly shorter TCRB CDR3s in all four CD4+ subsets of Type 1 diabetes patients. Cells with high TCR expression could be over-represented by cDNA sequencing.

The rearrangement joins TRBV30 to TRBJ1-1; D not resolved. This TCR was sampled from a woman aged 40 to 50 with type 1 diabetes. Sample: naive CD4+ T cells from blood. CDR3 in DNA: TGTGCCTGCCTTACAGTGATGAACACTGAAGCTTTCTTT. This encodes CACLTVMNTEAFF. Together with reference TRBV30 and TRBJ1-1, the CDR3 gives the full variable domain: SQTIHQWPATLVQPVGSPLSLECTVEGTSNPNLYWYRQAAGRGLQLLFYSVGIGQISSEVPQNLSASRPQDRQFILSSKKLLLSDSGFYLCACLTVMNTEAFFGQGTRLTVV.